These 32 T cell receptor beta chains share one sample of origin, sequenced in a study of cytomegalovirus exposure and HLA in healthy donors. 13 Jbeta primers and 60 Vbeta primers were used for the PCR. Data came from immunoSEQ multiplex PCR; TCRdb stores just in-frame clones and leaves some out. The sample lists approximately 290,000 clones, 80% occurring once. The sequencing input was PBMCs. Source of these receptors: a girl aged 2-10 years in good health and CMV-seronegative.

The chain carries TRBV2 and TRBJ1-2; 7 bases agree with TRBD1. Germline lookup yields CDR1 SNHLY and CDR2 FYNNEI. Trimming took 11 bases from V and 4 from J; bases not matched to a gene: 7. This CDR3 comprises 12 residues. The CDR3 coding sequence is TGTGCCGGAAAGACAGGGTTCTATGGCTACACCTTC. It yields the protein CAGKTGFYGYTF.

This clone turned up a few times. V and J are TRBV7-8 and TRBJ2-7, with a tentative D call TRBD2 (7 bases). The V gene lost 0 bases and the J gene lost 5 bases, with 17 bases spanning the gap. This CDR3 is built from 16 residues. Germline V gives CDR1 SGHVS, CDR2 FQNEAQ. For the CDR3, the DNA is TGTGCCAGCAGCTTAGCGGGGGAGGGGGGGCCCCACGAGCAGTACTTC. It yields the protein CASSLAGEGGPHEQYF.

V usage is TRBV14 and J usage is TRBJ1-2; D is ambiguous. The germline V gene has CDR1 SGHDN and CDR2 FVKESK. The CDR3 is 15 amino acids. The V and J ends lost 0 bases and 2 bases respectively, with 10 bases between them. The CDR3 spells CASSQDRRRNYGYTF. The DNA of the CDR3 is TGTGCCAGCAGCCAAGATCGTCGGCGGAACTATGGCTACACCTTC.

The chain uses TRBV18 and TRBJ1-1; D remains unclear. V gave up 1 base and J gave up 7 bases, with 7 bases separating them. This CDR3 has 12 residues. Germline V gives CDR1 KGHSH, CDR2 LQKENI. CDR3 amino acids: CASSPLSGEAFF. The CDR3 DNA sequence: TGTGCCAGCTCACCACTCTCGGGTGAAGCTTTCTTT.

V and J are TRBV6-5 and TRBJ2-7, with 10 bases identical to TRBD2. Germline CDR1 and CDR2: MNHEY and SVGAGI. This CDR3 spans 15 amino acids. V lost 3 bases to trimming and J lost 5 bases; unmatched junction nucleotides: 7. The CDR3 is CASSYSSGRANEQYF. The CDR3 DNA is TGTGCCAGCAGTTATTCCAGCGGGAGGGCCAACGAGCAGTACTTC.

The rearrangement uses TRBV19 and TRBJ2-2, with D possibly TRBD1 on 5 matching bases. The CDR3 extends over 14 amino acids. V gave up 3 bases and J gave up 3 bases, with 8 bases separating them. Per the germline V gene, CDR1 is LNHDA and CDR2 is SQIVND (reference sequence). The chain's CDR3 is CASSIRQYTGELFF. CDR3 nucleotides: TGTGCCAGTAGTATTAGACAGTACACCGGGGAGCTGTTTTTT.

The chain combines TRBV9 with TRBJ1-1; 7 bases are shared with TRBD1. The trim removed 3 bases at V and 3 bases at J, leaving 8 bases unmatched. The CDR3 extends over 15 amino acids. Germline values: CDR1 SGDLS, CDR2 YYNGEE. In DNA form, the CDR3 reads TGTGCCAGCAGCGGCGAATACAGGGGACACACTGAAGCTTTCTTT. It specifies CASSGEYRGHTEAFF.

V usage is TRBV15 and J usage is TRBJ2-7; 7 nucleotides agree with TRBD1. Germline V gene sequence: CDR1 LNHNV, CDR2 YYDKDF (reference sequence). The V and J ends lost 1 base and 1 base, in that order; junction bases with no gene match: 1. This CDR3 is built from 14 residues. CDR3 nucleotide sequence: TGTGCCACCAGCAGAGCCAGGGGGTCCTACGAGCAGTACTTC. This translates into CATSRARGSYEQYF.

This chain joins TRBV27 and TRBJ1-6, with 7 positions matching TRBD1. Per germline, CDR1 MNHEY and CDR2 SMNVEV (reference sequence). The CDR3 contains 16 residues. The V segment lost 5 bases and the J segment 9 bases; nucleotides outside the gene matches: 13. CDR3 sequence: CASSHKQTGYGSPLHF. The CDR3 DNA is TGTGCCAGCAGTCACAAACAGACAGGGTATGGTTCACCCCTCCACTTT.

This chain links TRBV6-1 with TRBJ1-1; no definite D call. The CDR3 sequence is 14 residues long. V shed 4 bases and J shed 4 bases, with 13 bases lying between them. Germline loops: CDR1 MNHNS, CDR2 SASEGT. The CDR3 sequence is CASSVEVGGTEAFF. CDR3 nucleotides: TGTGCCAGCAGTGTAGAGGTTGGTGGCACTGAAGCTTTCTTT.

V gene TRBV30 combines with J gene TRBJ1-6; perhaps TRBD1 as D (5 bases). The CDR3 sequence is 14 residues long. Trimming took 0 bases from V and 9 from J, leaving 12 bases between them. Germline CDR1 and CDR2: GTSNPN and SVGIG (reference sequence). The DNA for the CDR3 is TGTGCCTGGAGTGTTGGGCAGGGCGGTTCACCCCTCCACTTT. Translated: CAWSVGQGGSPLHF.

To note about this clone: Other DNA sequences in the same sample also yield this CDR3. The CDR3 loop reads CSVARGNNQPQHF. CDR3 sequence (DNA): TGCAGCGTTGCTCGGGGGAACAATCAGCCCCAGCATTTT. This chain links TRBV29-1 with TRBJ1-5; the D gene is possibly TRBD1 (5 bases). The germline V gene encodes CDR1 SQVTM and CDR2 ANQGSEA. This CDR3 region has 13 residues. Trimming took 4 bases from V and 3 from J, leaving 10 bases between them.

For this clone: Other DNA sequences of this sample code for an identical CDR3. V usage is TRBV7-9 and J usage is TRBJ1-1; no clear D gene. V lost 4 bases and J 8 bases, leaving 17 bases between the germline ends. From germline, CDR1 is SEHNR and CDR2 FQNEAQ (reference sequence). This CDR3 has 14 amino acids. The CDR3 DNA reads TGTGCCAGCAGCTCCCCCGCCGGAGGTACCGAAGCTTTCTTT. Its translation is CASSSPAGGTEAFF. Filled out from reference TRBV7-9 and TRBJ1-1, the complete variable domain reads DTGVSQNPRHKITKRGQNVTFRCDPISEHNRLYWYRQTLGQGPEFLTYFQNEAQLEKSRLLSDRFSAERPKGSFSTLEIQRTEQGDSAMYLCASSSPAGGTEAFFGQGTRLTVV.

In this sample, this clone turned up a few times. This chain connects TRBV6-1 to TRBJ2-1; 9 bases agree with TRBD1. Germline V CDR1 and CDR2: MNHNS, SASEGT. V dropped 2 bases and J dropped 8; count of bases not matched to a gene: 10. The CDR3 extends over 16 amino acids. CDR3 in amino acids: CASSESTGGSVHEQFF. The DNA for the CDR3 is TGTGCCAGCAGTGAATCGACAGGGGGGTCGGTCCATGAGCAGTTCTTC.

For the CDR3, the DNA is TGTGCCAGCAGTGGTGAGTCCACAGCCGGCAATGAGCAGTTCTTC. Its protein product is CASSGESTAGNEQFF. The V call is TRBV2, the J call TRBJ2-1; D not certain. V lost 4 bases to trimming and J lost 6 bases, with 16 bases between them. Germline V gives CDR1 SNHLY, CDR2 FYNNEI. The CDR3 runs 15 residues.

The V and J genes are TRBV2 and TRBJ2-7; D is unclear. Germline V gives CDR1 SNHLY, CDR2 FYNNEI. This CDR3 spans 13 amino acids. Trimming stripped 7 bases from V and 6 bases from J, with 16 bases between. The CDR3 loop reads CASIRLVGGEQYF. Here the CDR3 DNA reads TGTGCCAGCATCCGCCTGGTCGGTGGCGAGCAGTACTTC.

This chain connects TRBV6-5 to TRBJ2-7, with no clear D. Germline V CDR1 and CDR2: MNHEY, SVGAGI. The CDR3 contains 13 residues. Trimming removed 2 bases at V and 0 bases at J, with 5 bases between. The CDR3 sequence is CASSYHNSYEQYF. CDR3 bases: TGTGCCAGCAGTTACCACAACTCCTACGAGCAGTACTTC.

This clone was observed a single time. V is TRBV6-5 and J is TRBJ1-2, with D uncertain. Germline loops: CDR1 MNHEY, CDR2 SVGAGI. The V gene lost 2 bases and the J gene lost 5 bases, with 12 bases spanning the gap. The CDR3 runs to 14 residues. Here the CDR3 DNA reads TGTGCCAGCAGTTACGCGGCAACGCCTTATGGCTACACCTTC. Translating gives CASSYAATPYGYTF.

The V call is TRBV7-2, the J call TRBJ2-7, with 12 bases fitting TRBD2. V lost 5 bases to trimming and J lost 2 bases; unmatched junction nucleotides: 4. The CDR3 is made up of 15 amino acids. CDR1 and CDR2 (germline): SGHTA, FQGNSA. The CDR3 coding sequence is TGTGCCAGCAGCATTCTAGCGGGGGGGCCCTACGAGCAGTACTTC. Translated, it gives CASSILAGGPYEQYF.

As regards this clone: This sample includes further DNA sequences coding for the same CDR3. This chain uses TRBV5-1 with TRBJ2-3, with TRBD1 matching over 9 bases. The CDR3 is made up of 14 amino acids. The germline gives CDR1 SGHRS, CDR2 YFSETQ. V trimming: 3 bases; J trimming: 3 bases; junction bases outside the gene matches: 2. The CDR3 sequence: CASSSGQGTDTQYF. CDR3 DNA: TGCGCCAGCAGCTCCGGACAGGGGACAGATACGCAGTATTTT.

The gene calls are TRBV2 and TRBJ2-5; TRBD2 matches at 10 bases. The J call could be wrong; TRBJ2-7 is a better fit for the DNA end. The CDR3 spans 17 residues. Germline lookup yields CDR1 SNHLY and CDR2 FYNNEI. This chain's CDR3 is CASKGPVAGGYSYEQYF. In nucleotides, the CDR3 is TGTGCCAGCAAGGGCCCGGTAGCGGGGGGATACTCCTACGAGCAGTACTTC.

The chain recombines TRBV7-9 with TRBJ2-1; 7 positions agree with TRBD2. Germline CDR1 and CDR2: SEHNR and FQNEAQ (reference sequence). J was trimmed by 1 base and V by 1 base; bases with no gene match: 7. This CDR3 has 17 amino acids. The CDR3 spells CASSLDSAGLSYNEQFF. CDR3 in DNA: TGTGCCAGCAGCTTAGATTCAGCGGGGTTATCCTACAATGAGCAGTTCTTC. The full variable domain, completed using reference TRBV7-9 and TRBJ2-1, is DTGVSQNPRHKITKRGQNVTFRCDPISEHNRLYWYRQTLGQGPEFLTYFQNEAQLEKSRLLSDRFSAERPKGSFSTLEIQRTEQGDSAMYLCASSLDSAGLSYNEQFFGPGTRLTVL.

The rearrangement links TRBV9 to TRBJ1-3, with 7 nucleotides matching TRBD1. The V gene's germline CDR1 is SGDLS and CDR2 YYNGEE. V shed 4 bases, J shed 6 bases, and the junction held 7 bases outside the gene matches. The CDR3 contains 14 residues. CDR3: CASSFTGEVNTIYF. The CDR3 DNA reads TGTGCCAGCAGCTTCACAGGGGAAGTAAACACCATATATTTT. Using reference TRBV9 and TRBJ1-3 for the parts outside the CDR3, the full variable domain is DSGVTQTPKHLITATGQRVTLRCSPRSGDLSVYWYQQSLDQGLQFLIQYYNGEERAKGNILERFSAQQFPDLHSELNLSSLELGDSALYFCASSFTGEVNTIYFGEGSWLTVV.

CDR3 sequence reads: CASSSTDRVGGYTF. DNA of the CDR3: TGTGCCAGCAGCTCAACAGACAGGGTCGGTGGCTACACCTTC. The chain has TRBV7-9 and TRBJ1-2, with TRBD1 identical over 7 bases. CDR3 length: 14 amino acids. V shed 4 bases, J shed 7 bases, and the junction held 9 bases outside the gene matches. CDR1 is SEHNR, CDR2 FQNEAQ, per germline (reference sequence).

This clone was seen a handful of times. The V gene is TRBV19, the J gene TRBJ1-4; D is uncertain. With 7 bases removed from V and 0 bases from J, the gap between germline ends came to 12 bases. CDR3 length: 15 amino acids. CDR1 is LNHDA and CDR2 is SQIVND in the germline V gene (reference sequence). CDR3 residues: CASNSVGATNEKLFF. The DNA of the CDR3 is TGTGCCAGTAACTCGGTTGGTGCAACTAATGAAAAACTGTTTTTT.

CDR3 protein: CASTPQGRGYTF. The CDR3 nucleotides are TGTGCCAGCACCCCACAGGGTAGGGGCTACACCTTC. The rearrangement uses TRBV28 and TRBJ1-2, with D maybe TRBD1 (6 bases). Trimming removed 7 bases from V and 8 bases from J, with 14 bases in between. Germline V lookup: CDR1 MDHEN, CDR2 SYDVKM. This CDR3 comprises 12 residues.

This chain uses TRBV10-3 with TRBJ1-4; maybe TRBD1 (5 bases). The germline V gene has CDR1 ENHRY and CDR2 SYGVKD. The CDR3 is 15 residues long. V was pared by 2 bases and J by 5 bases, with 12 bases between. The CDR3, as DNA: TGTGCCATCAGTGAGAACAGGATCCTCAATGAAAAACTGTTTTTT. It codes for CAISENRILNEKLFF.

This chain connects TRBV9 to TRBJ1-4; 9 positions agree with TRBD1. The length of the CDR3 is 14 residues. V lost 4 bases to trimming and J lost 8 bases; unmatched junction nucleotides: 6. Germline V gives CDR1 SGDLS, CDR2 YYNGEE. CDR3 amino acids: CASSPGTGKEKLFF. The CDR3 DNA is TGTGCCAGCAGCCCCGGGACAGGGAAGGAAAAACTGTTTTTT. Variable domain in full (rest from reference TRBV9 and TRBJ1-4): DSGVTQTPKHLITATGQRVTLRCSPRSGDLSVYWYQQSLDQGLQFLIQYYNGEERAKGNILERFSAQQFPDLHSELNLSSLELGDSALYFCASSPGTGKEKLFFGSGTQLSVL.

The chain uses TRBV2 and TRBJ1-2, with 9 bases that match TRBD1. Trimming took 7 bases from V and 3 from J; bases not matched to a gene: 15. Germline values: CDR1 SNHLY, CDR2 FYNNEI. The length of the CDR3 is 17 residues. The CDR3 coding sequence is TGTGCCAGCATCCTCGGACAGGGGAAGGTTCAGTACTATGGCTACACCTTC. This sequence encodes CASILGQGKVQYYGYTF.

The CDR3 DNA is TGCAGTGCTAGCAGGAACACTGAAGCTTTCTTT. Its translation is CSASRNTEAFF. The chain is built from TRBV20-1 and TRBJ1-1, with no clear D. The germline V and J ends were trimmed by 3 bases and 1 base, with 3 bases remaining between them. CDR3 length equals 11 residues. Germline CDR1 is DFQATT and CDR2 is SNEGSKA (reference sequence).

V usage is TRBV5-1 and J usage is TRBJ1-3; D possibly corresponds to TRBD1 (5 bases). The germline V and J ends were trimmed by 0 bases and 0 bases, with 13 bases remaining between them. This CDR3 spans 17 amino acids. CDR1 and CDR2 from the germline V gene are SGHRS and YFSETQ. CDR3 sequence (DNA): TGCGCCAGCAGCTTGGGACCCAAGGGGTACTCTGGAAACACCATATATTTT. It codes for CASSLGPKGYSGNTIYF.

CDR3 loop: CASRLEGQPQHF. The CDR3 DNA follows: TGTGCCAGCAGACTTGAGGGTCAGCCCCAGCATTTT. The gene calls are TRBV28 and TRBJ1-5; D gene unclear. CDR3 length equals 12 residues. Germline V gives CDR1 MDHEN, CDR2 SYDVKM. V was clipped by 6 bases and J by 6 bases, with 9 bases between them.